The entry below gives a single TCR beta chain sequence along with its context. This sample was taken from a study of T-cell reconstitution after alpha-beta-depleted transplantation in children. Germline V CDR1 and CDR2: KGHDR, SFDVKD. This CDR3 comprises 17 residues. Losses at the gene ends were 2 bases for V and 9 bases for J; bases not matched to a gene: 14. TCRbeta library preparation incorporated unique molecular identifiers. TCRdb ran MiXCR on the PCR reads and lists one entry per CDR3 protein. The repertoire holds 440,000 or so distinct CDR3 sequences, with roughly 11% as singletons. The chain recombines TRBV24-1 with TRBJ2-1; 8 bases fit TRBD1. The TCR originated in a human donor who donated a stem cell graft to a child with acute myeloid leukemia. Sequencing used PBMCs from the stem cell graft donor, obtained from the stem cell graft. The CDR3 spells CATSDSGDRRVGFEQFF. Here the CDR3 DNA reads TGTGCCACCAGTGATTCTGGGGACAGGCGGGTGGGGTTTGAGCAGTTCTTC.